The 20 T cell receptor beta chains below come from one sample, sequenced in a study of CD8 T cells in ankylosing spondylitis. TCRdb itself ran the 5' RACE reads through MiXCR, one entry per CDR3 protein. The top ten hold roughly 8% of the sample, which has a few hundred thousand distinct CDR3 sequences, 20% seen once. Sequencing used blood, either unsorted or a sorted T cell fraction (not recorded which). These receptors were obtained from a male donor with ankylosing spondylitis or in good health (not recorded which).

The chain uses TRBV5-1 and TRBJ1-1, with D maybe TRBD1 (6 bases). The CDR3 has 16 residues. V dropped 4 bases and J dropped 1 base, with 17 bases sitting between them. Germline V gene lookup returns CDR1 SGHRS and CDR2 YFSETQ. DNA of the CDR3: TGCGCCAGCAGCCCTCAGCCTGGGGGCGCGAACACTGAAGCTTTCTTT. It codes for CASSPQPGGANTEAFF.

The CDR3 reads CSAGDRDQPQHF. In nucleotides, the CDR3 is TGCAGTGCTGGTGACAGGGATCAGCCCCAGCATTTT. This sequence joins TRBV20-1 and TRBJ1-5; 7 bases are shared with TRBD1. Germline V gene data show CDR1 as DFQATT and CDR2 as SNEGSKA (reference sequence). Trimming removed 5 bases from V and 5 bases from J; junction bases left unmatched: 3. This CDR3 is built from 12 residues.

Points on this clonotype: This may stem from a read error, because a much larger clone lies one nucleotide away. V usage is TRBV5-1 and J usage is TRBJ2-3; 9 positions match TRBD1. Per the germline V gene, CDR1 is SGHRS and CDR2 is YFSETQ. The CDR3 is 17 residues long. The CDR3 here is CASSPSGTGWAGDAQYF. Here the CDR3 DNA reads TGCGCCAGCAGCCCTTCCGGGACAGGGTGGGCAGGAGATGCGCAGTATTTT.

This clonotype was picked up many times. The rearrangement uses TRBV5-1 and TRBJ1-6; the match to TRBD1 covers 8 bases. The CDR3 has 14 residues. Germline values: CDR1 SGHRS, CDR2 YFSETQ. The V segment lost 4 bases and the J segment 10 bases; nucleotides outside the gene matches: 7. CDR3 DNA: TGCGCCAGCAGCCCGGGACAGGATTACTCACCCCTCCACTTT. It specifies CASSPGQDYSPLHF.

This chain connects TRBV18 to TRBJ2-1; D may match TRBD1 or TRBD2 (5 bases each). Germline V gives CDR1 KGHSH, CDR2 LQKENI. V lost 2 bases and J 5 bases, leaving 10 bases between the germline ends. The CDR3 spans 14 residues. CDR3 protein: CASSPYRGHNEQFF. DNA of the CDR3: TGTGCCAGCTCACCATATCGGGGCCACAATGAGCAGTTCTTC.

The chain joins TRBV7-6 to TRBJ2-5, with TRBD2 matching over 14 bases. Losses at the gene ends were 3 bases for V and 1 base for J; bases not matched to a gene: 1. The CDR3 runs to 16 residues. CDR1 SGHVS and CDR2 FNYEAQ come from the germline V gene. The CDR3 loop reads CASSLTSGGAQETQYF. DNA of the CDR3: TGTGCCAGCAGCTTGACTAGCGGGGGGGCCCAAGAGACCCAGTACTTC.

The chain is built from TRBV28 and TRBJ2-5; no definite D call. Trimming removed 3 bases at V and 2 bases at J, with 7 bases between. This CDR3 has 13 amino acids. Germline V CDR1 and CDR2: MDHEN, SYDVKM. The CDR3 DNA reads as TGTGCCAGCAGTTTTTATAGGCAAGAGACCCAGTACTTC. Translation gives CASSFYRQETQYF.

This clonotype was observed a few times. The chain recombines TRBV29-1 with TRBJ2-2; TRBD1 matches at 7 bases. CDR1 and CDR2 (germline): SQVTM, ANQGSEA. CDR3 length: 14 amino acids. Germline trimming cut 3 bases from V and 4 bases from J; bases unmatched to any gene: 5. The CDR3 sequence: CSVDPTGFTGELFF. The DNA of the CDR3 is TGCAGCGTTGACCCGACAGGGTTCACCGGGGAGCTGTTTTTT.

The CDR3 DNA reads TGTGCCACCAGTGATTACAGGGGAGATGGCTACACCTTC. This translates into CATSDYRGDGYTF. V is TRBV24-1 and J is TRBJ1-2; 7 bases match TRBD1. V gave up 2 bases and J gave up 6 bases; unmatched junction bases: 2. CDR1 is KGHDR and CDR2 is SFDVKD in the germline V gene. The CDR3 covers 13 residues.

This clonotype has only a few counts. This rearrangement joins TRBV4-2 to TRBJ1-2; D is uncertain. Germline-derived CDR1 and CDR2 are LGHNA and YNFKEQ. This CDR3 is built from 13 residues. Trimming pared 0 bases from V and 4 bases from J, leaving 6 bases between. Here the CDR3 reads CASSQESGYGYTF. CDR3 bases: TGTGCCAGCAGCCAAGAGTCGGGCTATGGCTACACCTTC.

In DNA, the CDR3 is TGTGCCTGCCTGGACAGAGACCAAGAGACCCAGTACTTC. This sequence encodes CACLDRDQETQYF. The genes are TRBV28 and TRBJ2-5; a possible D gene is TRBD1 (6 bases). This CDR3 comprises 13 residues. Germline CDR1 MDHEN, CDR2 SYDVKM. V lost 11 bases and J lost 0, with 13 bases in between. Variable domain in full (rest from reference TRBV28 and TRBJ2-5): DVKVTQSSRYLVKRTGEKVFLECVQDMDHENMFWYRQDPGLGLRLIYFSYDVKMKEKGDIPEGYSVSREKKERFSLILESASTNQTSMYLCACLDRDQETQYFGPGTRLLVL.

This clonotype has just a few counts. V is TRBV20-1 and J is TRBJ2-3; D is perhaps TRBD1 or TRBD2 (5 bases each). In germline, CDR1 is DFQATT, CDR2 SNEGSKA (reference sequence). Between the trimmed V and J ends, which lost 3 bases and 2 bases, there was a span of 21 bases. The CDR3 contains 17 residues. CDR3 residues: CSARVGLAGPYTDTQYF. DNA for the CDR3: TGCAGTGCTAGGGTGGGGCTAGCCGGCCCATACACAGATACGCAGTATTTT.

The chain is built from TRBV12-3 or TRBV12-4 and TRBJ1-1; 7 positions match TRBD1. The V gene end was trimmed by 4 bases and the J gene end by 0 bases; junction bases not matched to a gene: 5. CDR3 length: 15 amino acids. In nucleotides, the CDR3 is TGTGCCAGCAGTTACAGGGGCTCCGTGAACACTGAAGCTTTCTTT. This translates into CASSYRGSVNTEAFF.

This clonotype was counted a few times. The chain joins TRBV21-1 to TRBJ1-1; the DNA was not compared with TRBD1, the D call given in the table. TRBV21-1 is deemed a pseudogene. This CDR3 has 13 amino acids. The CDR3 sequence: CASKRDREMCAFF. The CDR3 region has the DNA TGTGCCAGCAAACGGGACAGGGAGATGTGTGCTTTCTTT.

This clonotype was found many times. The V gene is TRBV7-6, the J gene TRBJ1-4; TRBD1 agrees at 8 bases. V trimming: 8 bases; J trimming: 7 bases; junction bases outside the gene matches: 9. The length of the CDR3 is 14 residues. The germline gives CDR1 SGHVS, CDR2 FNYEAQ. The CDR3 protein is CASAKGQGSEKLFF. The CDR3 DNA reads as TGTGCCAGCGCAAAAGGACAGGGAAGTGAAAAACTGTTTTTT.

V gene TRBV5-1 combines with J gene TRBJ1-1, with D unresolved. This CDR3 spans 14 amino acids. Trimming pared 1 base from V and 4 bases from J, leaving 11 bases between. CDR1 and CDR2 from the germline V gene are SGHRS and YFSETQ. CDR3 nucleotides: TGCGCCAGCAGCTTGTCTCAGCTCGGCACTGAAGCTTTCTTT. Amino acid sequence: CASSLSQLGTEAFF. The full variable domain, in which reference TRBV5-1 and TRBJ1-1 provide the parts outside the CDR3, is KAGVTQTPRYLIKTRGQQVTLSCSPISGHRSVSWYQQTPGQGLQFLFEYFSETQRNKGNFPGRFSGRQFSNSRSEMNVSTLELGDSALYLCASSLSQLGTEAFFGQGTRLTVV.

This clonotype has just a few counts. V usage is TRBV28 and J usage is TRBJ1-2; TRBD1 matches at 12 bases. The germline V gene encodes CDR1 MDHEN and CDR2 SYDVKM. With 5 bases clipped from V and 7 bases from J, the junction kept 11 bases outside the gene matches. The length of the CDR3 is 16 residues. CDR3 in DNA: TGTGCCAGCAGTCCCCGGGACAGGGGGCGCGGCTCTGGCTACACCTTC. It encodes CASSPRDRGRGSGYTF.

This clonotype turned up a few times. The rearrangement joins TRBV16 to TRBJ1-2, with D unclear. The CDR3 totals 13 residues. Trimming left V 2 bases short and J 5 bases short, with 9 bases between. Germline V CDR1 and CDR2: KGHSY, FQNENV. Written as DNA, the CDR3 is TGTGCCAGCAGCCAAGCGGCTGGGTATGGCTACACCTTC. It codes for CASSQAAGYGYTF.

The table lists this clonotype with a few counts. This chain links TRBV12-3 or TRBV12-4 with TRBJ1-1; 8 nucleotides line up with TRBD1. Trimming removed 8 bases from V and 2 bases from J; junction bases left unmatched: 10. The CDR3 is 15 amino acids. CDR3 nucleotides: TGTGCCAGCGGAGGACAGGGCAATCTCAACACTGAAGCTTTCTTT. Translation: CASGGQGNLNTEAFF.

This clonotype was counted at least ten times. This rearrangement joins TRBV20-1 to TRBJ2-3, with TRBD1 matching 8 bases. With 3 bases clipped from V and 5 bases from J, the junction kept 7 bases outside the gene matches. Germline V gene data show CDR1 as DFQATT and CDR2 as SNEGSKA (reference sequence). This CDR3 contains 14 residues. This chain's CDR3 is CSARLPGGRDTQYF. CDR3 coding DNA: TGCAGTGCTAGGTTGCCAGGGGGCAGAGATACGCAGTATTTT.